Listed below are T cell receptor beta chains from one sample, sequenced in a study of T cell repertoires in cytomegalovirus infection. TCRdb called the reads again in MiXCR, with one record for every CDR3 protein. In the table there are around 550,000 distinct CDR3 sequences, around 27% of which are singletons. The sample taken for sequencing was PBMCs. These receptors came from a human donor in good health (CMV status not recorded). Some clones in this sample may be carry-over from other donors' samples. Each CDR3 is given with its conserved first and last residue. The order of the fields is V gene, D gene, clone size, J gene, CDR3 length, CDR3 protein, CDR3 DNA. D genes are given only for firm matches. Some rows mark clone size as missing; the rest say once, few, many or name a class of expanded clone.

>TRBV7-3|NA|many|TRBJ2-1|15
CASSFGGAYSNEQFF
TGTGCCAGCAGCTTCGGGGGAGCCTACTCTAATGAGCAGTTCTTC
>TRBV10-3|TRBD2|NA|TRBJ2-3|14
CAIASGISTDTQYF
TGTGCCATAGCTAGCGGGATTAGCACAGATACGCAGTATTTT
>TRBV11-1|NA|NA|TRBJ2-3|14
CASNAGGDTNTQYF
TGTGCCAGCAACGCCGGTGGGGATACGAATACGCAGTATTTT
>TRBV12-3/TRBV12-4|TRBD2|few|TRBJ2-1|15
CASRTTSEPYNEQFF
TGTGCCAGCAGAACTACTAGCGAACCGTACAATGAGCAGTTCTTC
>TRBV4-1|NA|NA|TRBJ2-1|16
CASSQDFPKRCNEQFF
TGCGCCAGCAGCCAAGATTTCCCTAAGAGGTGCAATGAGCAGTTCTTC
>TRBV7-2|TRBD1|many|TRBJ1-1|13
CASSLARDRRAFF
TGTGCCAGCAGCTTAGCTCGGGACAGAAGAGCTTTCTTT
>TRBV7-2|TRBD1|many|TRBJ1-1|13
CASSLAAGQKAFF
TGTGCCAGCAGCTTAGCGGCGGGACAGAAAGCTTTCTTT
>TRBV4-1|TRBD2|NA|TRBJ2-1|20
CASSLLGLAGGPGKVDEQFF
TGCGCCAGCAGCCTTTTGGGACTAGCGGGAGGGCCTGGTAAAGTCGATGAGCAGTTCTTC
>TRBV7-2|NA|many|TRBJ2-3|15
CASSSGQPSTDTQYF
TGTGCCAGCAGCTCCGGACAGCCGAGCACAGATACGCAGTATTTT
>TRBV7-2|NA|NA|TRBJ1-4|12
CASSFDRSKLFF
TGTGCCAGCAGCTTCGACCGATCAAAACTGTTTTTT
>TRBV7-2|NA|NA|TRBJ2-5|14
CASSSDRYRGTQYF
TGTGCCAGCAGCTCAGACCGATATCGGGGGACCCAGTACTTC
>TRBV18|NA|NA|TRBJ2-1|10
CASSAKEQFF
TGTGCCAGCTCAGCCAAAGAGCAGTTCTTC
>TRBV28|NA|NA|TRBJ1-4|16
CASRETGTGFGGKLFF
TGTGCCAGCAGAGAAACAGGGACCGGGTTTGGTGGAAAACTGTTTTTT
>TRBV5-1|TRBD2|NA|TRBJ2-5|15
CASSLRKAGRETQYF
TGCGCCAGCAGCTTGAGGAAAGCGGGAAGAGAGACCCAGTACTTC
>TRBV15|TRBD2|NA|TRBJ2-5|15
CATSRDGGAQETQYF
TGTGCCACCAGCAGAGACGGGGGGGCCCAAGAGACCCAGTACTTC
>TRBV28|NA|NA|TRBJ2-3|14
CASSYRTTTDTQYF
TGTGCCAGCAGCTATCGGACTACCACAGATACGCAGTATTTT
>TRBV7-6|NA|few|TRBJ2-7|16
CASSRAGQTSPYEQYF
TGTGCCAGCAGCCGAGCCGGACAGACATCACCATACGAGCAGTACTTC
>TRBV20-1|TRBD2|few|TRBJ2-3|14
CSAKLGGGRTTQYF
TGCAGTGCAAAGCTGGGGGGCGGGAGGACTACGCAGTATTTT
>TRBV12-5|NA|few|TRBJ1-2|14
CASGLIGTGYGYTF
TGTGCTAGTGGTTTGATAGGAACGGGCTATGGCTACACCTTC
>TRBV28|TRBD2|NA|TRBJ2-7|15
CASSIGLAGYYEQYF
TGTGCCAGCAGTATTGGACTAGCGGGATACTACGAGCAGTACTTC
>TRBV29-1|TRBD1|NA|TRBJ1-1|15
CSVIPGQGVNTEAFF
TGCAGCGTCATTCCGGGACAGGGGGTGAACACTGAAGCTTTCTTT
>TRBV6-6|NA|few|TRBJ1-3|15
CASSYSMGVSDTIYF
TGTGCCAGCAGTTACTCGATGGGGGTTTCGGACACCATATATTTT
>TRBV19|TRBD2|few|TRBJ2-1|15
CASTILAGKNNEQFF
TGTGCCAGTACTATACTAGCGGGAAAGAACAATGAGCAGTTCTTC
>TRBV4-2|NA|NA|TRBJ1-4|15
CASSQDPWGGEKLFF
TGTGCCAGCAGCCAAGATCCTTGGGGTGGCGAAAAACTGTTTTTT
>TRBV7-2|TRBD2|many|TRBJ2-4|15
CASSDRLAGVGIQYF
TGTGCCAGCAGCGACAGACTAGCGGGAGTGGGCATTCAGTACTTC
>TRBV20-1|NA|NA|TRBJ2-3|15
CSAFTTGGALDTQYF
TGCAGTGCTTTTACAACAGGGGGGGCCTTGGATACGCAGTATTTT
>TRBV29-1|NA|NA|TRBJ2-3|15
CSVANDGASTDTQYF
TGCAGCGTTGCAAACGACGGGGCTAGCACAGATACGCAGTATTTT
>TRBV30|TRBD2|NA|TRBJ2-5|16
CAWSPGLAGAGETQYF
TGTGCCTGGAGCCCGGGACTAGCGGGAGCGGGAGAGACCCAGTACTTC
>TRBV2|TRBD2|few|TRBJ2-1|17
CASSGLAGEGVYNEQFF
TGTGCCAGCAGTGGACTAGCGGGTGAGGGGGTCTACAATGAGCAGTTCTTC
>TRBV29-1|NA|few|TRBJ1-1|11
CSVAHHTEAFF
TGCAGCGTTGCACACCACACTGAAGCTTTCTTT
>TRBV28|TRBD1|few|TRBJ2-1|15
CASSTGATSYNEQFF
TGTGCCAGCAGTACAGGGGCCACCTCCTACAATGAGCAGTTCTTC
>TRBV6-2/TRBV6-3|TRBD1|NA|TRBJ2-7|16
CASSYSRDSALYEQYF
TGTGCCAGCAGTTACTCTCGGGACAGTGCCCTCTACGAGCAGTACTTC
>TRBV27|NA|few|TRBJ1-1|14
CASSLGGYLTEAFF
TGTGCCAGCAGTTTAGGCGGGTATCTCACTGAAGCTTTCTTT
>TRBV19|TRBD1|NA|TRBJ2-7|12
CATGQGDYEQYF
TGTGCCACGGGACAGGGGGACTACGAGCAGTACTTC
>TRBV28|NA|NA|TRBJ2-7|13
CASSRGFSNEQYF
TGTGCCAGCAGTAGGGGGTTTAGCAACGAGCAGTACTTC
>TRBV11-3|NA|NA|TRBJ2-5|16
CASSFLGAGIQETQYF
TGTGCCAGCAGTTTTCTGGGGGCAGGGATCCAAGAGACCCAGTACTTC
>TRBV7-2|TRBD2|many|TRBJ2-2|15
CASRPPGLAAGELFF
TGTGCCAGCAGGCCCCCGGGACTAGCGGCCGGGGAGCTGTTTTTT
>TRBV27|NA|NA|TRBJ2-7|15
CASSSTGNGDYEQYF
TGTGCCAGCAGTTCAACCGGGAATGGTGACTACGAGCAGTACTTC
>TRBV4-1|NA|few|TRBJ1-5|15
CASSQDSQSNQPQHF
TGCGCCAGCAGCCAAGACAGTCAGAGCAATCAGCCCCAGCATTTT